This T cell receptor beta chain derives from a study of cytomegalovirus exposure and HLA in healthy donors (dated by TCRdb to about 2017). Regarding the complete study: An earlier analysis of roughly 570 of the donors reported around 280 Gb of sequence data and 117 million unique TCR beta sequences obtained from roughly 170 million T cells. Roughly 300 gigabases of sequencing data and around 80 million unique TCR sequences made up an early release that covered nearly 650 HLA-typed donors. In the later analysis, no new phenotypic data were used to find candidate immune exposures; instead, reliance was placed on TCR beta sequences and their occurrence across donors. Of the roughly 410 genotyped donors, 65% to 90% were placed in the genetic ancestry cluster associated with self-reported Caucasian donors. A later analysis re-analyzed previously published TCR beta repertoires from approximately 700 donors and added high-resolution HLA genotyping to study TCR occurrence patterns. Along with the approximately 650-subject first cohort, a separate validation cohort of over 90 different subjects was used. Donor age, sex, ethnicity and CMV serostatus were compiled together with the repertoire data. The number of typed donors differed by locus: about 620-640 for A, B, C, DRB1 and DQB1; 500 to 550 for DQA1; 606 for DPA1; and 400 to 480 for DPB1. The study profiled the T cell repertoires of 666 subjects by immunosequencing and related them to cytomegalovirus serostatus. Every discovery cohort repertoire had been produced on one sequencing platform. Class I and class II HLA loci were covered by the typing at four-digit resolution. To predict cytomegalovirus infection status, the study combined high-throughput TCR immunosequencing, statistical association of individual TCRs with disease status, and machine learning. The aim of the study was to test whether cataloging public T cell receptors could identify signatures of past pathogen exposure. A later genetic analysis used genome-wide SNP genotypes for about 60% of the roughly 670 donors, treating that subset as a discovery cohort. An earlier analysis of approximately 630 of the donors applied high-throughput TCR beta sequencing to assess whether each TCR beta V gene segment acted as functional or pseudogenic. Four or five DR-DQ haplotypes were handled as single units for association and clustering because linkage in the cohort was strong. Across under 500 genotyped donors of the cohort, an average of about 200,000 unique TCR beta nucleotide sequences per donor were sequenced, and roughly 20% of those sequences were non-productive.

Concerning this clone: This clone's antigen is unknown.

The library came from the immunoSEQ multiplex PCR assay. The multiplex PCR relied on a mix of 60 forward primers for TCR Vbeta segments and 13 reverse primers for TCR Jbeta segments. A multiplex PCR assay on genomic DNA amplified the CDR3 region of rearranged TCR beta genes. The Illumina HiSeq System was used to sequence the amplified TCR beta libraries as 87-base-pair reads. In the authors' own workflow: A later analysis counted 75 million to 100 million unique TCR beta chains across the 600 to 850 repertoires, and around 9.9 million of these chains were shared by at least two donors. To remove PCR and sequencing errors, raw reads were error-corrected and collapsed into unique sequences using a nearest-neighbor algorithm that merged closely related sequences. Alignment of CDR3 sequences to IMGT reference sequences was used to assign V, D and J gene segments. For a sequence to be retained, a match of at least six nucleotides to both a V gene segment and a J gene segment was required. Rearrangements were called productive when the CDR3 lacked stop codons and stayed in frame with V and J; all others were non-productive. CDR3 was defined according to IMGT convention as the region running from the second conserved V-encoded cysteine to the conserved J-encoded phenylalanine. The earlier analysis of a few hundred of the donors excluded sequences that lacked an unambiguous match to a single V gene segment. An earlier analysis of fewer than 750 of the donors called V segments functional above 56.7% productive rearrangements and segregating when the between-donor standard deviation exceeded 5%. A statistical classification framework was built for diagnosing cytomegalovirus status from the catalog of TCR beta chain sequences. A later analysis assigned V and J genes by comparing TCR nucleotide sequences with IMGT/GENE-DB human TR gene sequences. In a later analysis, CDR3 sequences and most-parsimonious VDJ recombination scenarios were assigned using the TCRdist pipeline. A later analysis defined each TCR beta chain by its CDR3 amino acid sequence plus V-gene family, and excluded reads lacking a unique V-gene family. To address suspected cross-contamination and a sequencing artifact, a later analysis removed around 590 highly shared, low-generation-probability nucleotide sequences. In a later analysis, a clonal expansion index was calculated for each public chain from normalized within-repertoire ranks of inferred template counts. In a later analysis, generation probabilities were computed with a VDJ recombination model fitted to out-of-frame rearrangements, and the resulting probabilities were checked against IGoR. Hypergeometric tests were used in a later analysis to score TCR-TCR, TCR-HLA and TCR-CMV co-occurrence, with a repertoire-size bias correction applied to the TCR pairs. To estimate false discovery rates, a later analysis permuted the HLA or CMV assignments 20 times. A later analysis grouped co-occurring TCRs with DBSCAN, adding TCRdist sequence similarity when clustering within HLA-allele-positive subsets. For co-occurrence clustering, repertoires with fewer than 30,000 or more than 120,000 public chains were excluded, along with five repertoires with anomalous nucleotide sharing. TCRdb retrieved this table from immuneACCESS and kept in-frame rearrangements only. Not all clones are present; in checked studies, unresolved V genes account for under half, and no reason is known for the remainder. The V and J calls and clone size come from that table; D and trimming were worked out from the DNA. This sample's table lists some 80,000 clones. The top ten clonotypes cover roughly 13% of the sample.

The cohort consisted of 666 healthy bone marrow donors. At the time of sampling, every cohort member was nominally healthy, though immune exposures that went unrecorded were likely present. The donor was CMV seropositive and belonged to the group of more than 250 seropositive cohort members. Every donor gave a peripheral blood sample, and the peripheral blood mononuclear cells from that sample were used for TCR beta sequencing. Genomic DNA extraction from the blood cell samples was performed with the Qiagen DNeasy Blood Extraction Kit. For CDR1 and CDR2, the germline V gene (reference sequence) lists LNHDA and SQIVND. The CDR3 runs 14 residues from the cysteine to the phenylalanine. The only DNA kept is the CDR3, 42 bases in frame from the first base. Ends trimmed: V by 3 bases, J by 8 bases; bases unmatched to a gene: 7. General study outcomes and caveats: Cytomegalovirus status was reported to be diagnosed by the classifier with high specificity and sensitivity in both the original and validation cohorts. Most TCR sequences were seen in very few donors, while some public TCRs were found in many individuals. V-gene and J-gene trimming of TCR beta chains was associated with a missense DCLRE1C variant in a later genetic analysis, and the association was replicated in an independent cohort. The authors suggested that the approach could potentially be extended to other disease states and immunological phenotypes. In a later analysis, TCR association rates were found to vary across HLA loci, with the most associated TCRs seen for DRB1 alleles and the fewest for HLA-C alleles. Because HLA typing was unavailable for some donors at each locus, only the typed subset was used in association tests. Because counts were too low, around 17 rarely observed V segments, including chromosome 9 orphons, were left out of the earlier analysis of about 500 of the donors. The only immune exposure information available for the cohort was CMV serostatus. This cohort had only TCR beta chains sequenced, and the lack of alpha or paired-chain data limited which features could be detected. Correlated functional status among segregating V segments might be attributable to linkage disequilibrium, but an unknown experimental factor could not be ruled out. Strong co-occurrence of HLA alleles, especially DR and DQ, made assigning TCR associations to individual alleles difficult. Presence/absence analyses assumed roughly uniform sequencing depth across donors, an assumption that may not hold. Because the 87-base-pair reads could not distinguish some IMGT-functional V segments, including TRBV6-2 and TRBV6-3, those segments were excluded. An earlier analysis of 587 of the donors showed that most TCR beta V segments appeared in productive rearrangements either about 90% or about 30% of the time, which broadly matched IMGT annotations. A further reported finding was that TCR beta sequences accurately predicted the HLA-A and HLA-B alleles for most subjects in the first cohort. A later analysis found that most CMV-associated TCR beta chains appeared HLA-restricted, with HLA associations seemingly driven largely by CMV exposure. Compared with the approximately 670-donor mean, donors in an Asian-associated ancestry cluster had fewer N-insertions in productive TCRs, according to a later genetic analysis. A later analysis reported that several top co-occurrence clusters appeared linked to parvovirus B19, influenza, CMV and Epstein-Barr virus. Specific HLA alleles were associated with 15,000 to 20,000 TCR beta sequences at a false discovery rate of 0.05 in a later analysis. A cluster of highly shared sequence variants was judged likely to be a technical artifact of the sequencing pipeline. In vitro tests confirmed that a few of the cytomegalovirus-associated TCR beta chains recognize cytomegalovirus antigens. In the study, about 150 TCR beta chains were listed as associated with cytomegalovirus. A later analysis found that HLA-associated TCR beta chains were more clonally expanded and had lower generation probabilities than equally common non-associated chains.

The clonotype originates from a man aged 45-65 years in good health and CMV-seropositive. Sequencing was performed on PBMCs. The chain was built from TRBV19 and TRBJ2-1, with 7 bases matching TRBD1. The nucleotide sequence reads TGTGCCAGTAGTATGGGAGACAGGGTCGATGAGCAGTTCTTC. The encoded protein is CASSMGDRVDEQFF.